This T cell receptor beta chain comes out of a study of blood T cell repertoires in COVID-19. Study in general: Material from acute and convalescent COVID-19 was sourced from the United States, Italy and Spain. The analysed material was cDNA or gDNA that came from T cells, B-cell-depleted T cells, or PBMCs.

The CDR3 has 17 amino acids. From germline, CDR1 is LNHDA and CDR2 SQIVND (reference sequence). Trimming took 7 bases from V and 1 from J, leaving 20 bases between them. As handled by the study authors: Reference gene primer amplification in the assay estimated nucleated cell counts. The repertoire was sequenced with immunoSEQ multiplex PCR; TCRdb's copy has only in-frame clones and lacks some. Clone size and the V and J calls come from that table; the DNA yielded D and trimming. The profile shows 68,000 or so clones, around 86% of them singletons. V is TRBV19 and J is TRBJ2-1; D may be TRBD2 (6 bases). Sequenced sample: peripheral blood. This TCR derives from a man under 40 with acute or convalescent COVID-19. In DNA, the CDR3 is TGTGCCAGTACTGGCGGGGTCCGTGCAGGATCCTACAATGAGCAGTTCTTC. Translated, it gives CASTGGVRAGSYNEQFF.